This T cell receptor beta chain emerged from a study of response to subunit inactivated influenza vaccine. Germline-derived CDR1 and CDR2 are DFQATT and SNEGSKA (reference sequence). Trimming cost V 6 bases and J 5 bases; bases outside gene matches: 9. This CDR3 comprises 15 residues. One entry per CDR3 protein results from TCRdb running MiXCR on the RT-PCR reads. The profile shows more than 450,000 distinct CDR3 sequences, approximately 11% of them singletons. The sample was also reused in another study, on T cells expressing NK-cell markers. That source notes: Scientists made TCR beta cDNA using 5'RACE template switching with UMIs. It was sorted CD3+CD56-NKG2C+, CD3+CD56+NKG2C- and CD3+CD56+NKG2C+ T cells that provided the TCR beta repertoires. Of the CD8+ T cell pool in several donors, about 1.0-8% was accounted for by dominant NKG2C+ clonotypes. The leading position in the CD3+CD56-NKG2C+ fraction of several donors also went to these clonotypes.

This sequence joins TRBV20-1 and TRBJ2-1; 11 bases fit TRBD2. Sequencing used PBMCs from blood, obtained on the day of vaccination. The clonotype comes from a man aged 50 to 60 who received an inactivated influenza vaccine. CDR3 nucleotide sequence: TGCAGTGCGCAGATGGGACTAGCGGATAACAATGAGCAGTTCTTC. As protein: CSAQMGLADNNEQFF.